This TCR beta chain was recovered during a study of blood T cells in healthy people across ages. Findings and limits, study-wide: Whereas aged donors had fewer naive CD4+ cells, long-lived donors had more of them and higher diversity.

Using a J-beta primer mix together with a sample-barcoded 5' primer, a second PCR was run for roughly 6 to 12 cycles. TCRdb independently ran MiXCR on the 5' RACE reads; one entry per CDR3 protein. The sample gives over a million distinct CDR3 sequences, under 45% of which show up once; 15% to 20% is in the top ten. Worth noting for this clonotype: The target antigen is unknown.

Source material: blood. The TCR originated in a woman in her sixties in good health.

CDR3 sequence reads: CSANSRTSGILDTQYF. CDR3 nucleotide sequence: TGCAGTGCTAATTCCAGGACTAGCGGGATTTTAGATACGCAGTATTTT. The rearrangement joins TRBV20-1 to TRBJ2-3, with 12 positions matching TRBD2. Germline-derived CDR1 and CDR2 are DFQATT and SNEGSKA (reference sequence). V shed 4 bases and J 5 bases; nucleotides not matched to a gene: 10. The CDR3 runs 16 residues.